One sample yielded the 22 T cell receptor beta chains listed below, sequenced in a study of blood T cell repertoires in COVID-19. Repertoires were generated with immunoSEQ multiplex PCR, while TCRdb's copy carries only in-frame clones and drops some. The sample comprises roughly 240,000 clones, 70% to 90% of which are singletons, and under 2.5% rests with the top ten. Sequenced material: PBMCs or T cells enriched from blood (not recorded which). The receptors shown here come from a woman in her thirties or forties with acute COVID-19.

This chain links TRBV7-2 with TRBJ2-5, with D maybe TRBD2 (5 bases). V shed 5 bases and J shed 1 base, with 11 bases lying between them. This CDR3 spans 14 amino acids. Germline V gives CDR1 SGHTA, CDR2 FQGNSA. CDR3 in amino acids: CASSRTSIQETQYF. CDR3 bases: TGTGCCAGCAGCCGTACTAGTATCCAAGAGACCCAGTACTTC.

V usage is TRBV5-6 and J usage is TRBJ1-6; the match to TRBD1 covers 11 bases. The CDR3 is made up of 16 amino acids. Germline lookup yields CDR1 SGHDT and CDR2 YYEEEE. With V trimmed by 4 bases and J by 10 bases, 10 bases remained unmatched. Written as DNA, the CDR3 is TGTGCCAGCAGCGATGGGACAGGGGGATTTCGGTCACCCCTCCACTTT. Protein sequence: CASSDGTGGFRSPLHF.

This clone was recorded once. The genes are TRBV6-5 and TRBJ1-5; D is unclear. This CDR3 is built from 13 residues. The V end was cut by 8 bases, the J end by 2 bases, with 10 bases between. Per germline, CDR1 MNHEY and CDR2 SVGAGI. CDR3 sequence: CASHAHGNQPQHF. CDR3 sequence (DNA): TGTGCCAGCCACGCGCATGGCAATCAGCCCCAGCATTTT.

The chain's CDR3 is CASSFFVGRPGELFF. The CDR3 bases are TGTGCCAGCAGTTTCTTTGTGGGGAGACCCGGGGAGCTGTTTTTT. The V and J genes are TRBV27 and TRBJ2-2, with TRBD2 as a possible D gene (5 bases). V gave up 3 bases and J gave up 6 bases, with 14 bases separating them. The CDR3 is made up of 15 amino acids. Per germline, CDR1 MNHEY and CDR2 SMNVEV (reference sequence).

CDR3 sequence reads: CASSLTSGGGETQYF. CDR3 DNA sequence: TGTGCCAGCAGCTTGACTAGCGGGGGTGGGGAGACCCAGTACTTC. V usage is TRBV7-2 and J usage is TRBJ2-5; 12 nucleotides line up with TRBD2. The CDR3 has 15 residues. Looked up from germline, CDR1 is SGHTA and CDR2 is FQGNSA. The V gene end was trimmed by 3 bases and the J gene end by 5 bases; junction bases not matched to a gene: 4.

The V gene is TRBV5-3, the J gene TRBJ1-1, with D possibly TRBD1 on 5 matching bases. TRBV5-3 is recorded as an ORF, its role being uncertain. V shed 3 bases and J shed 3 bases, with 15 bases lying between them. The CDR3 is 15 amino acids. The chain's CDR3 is CARSSTDTRDTEAFF. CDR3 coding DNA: TGTGCCAGAAGCTCGACAGATACCCGGGACACTGAAGCTTTCTTT.

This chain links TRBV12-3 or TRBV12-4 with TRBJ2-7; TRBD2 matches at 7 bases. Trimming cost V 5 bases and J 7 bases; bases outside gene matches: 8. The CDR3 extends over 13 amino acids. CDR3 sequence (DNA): TGTGCCAGCAGTCCCGGACTAGTTGGGGAGCAGTACGTC. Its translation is CASSPGLVGEQYV.

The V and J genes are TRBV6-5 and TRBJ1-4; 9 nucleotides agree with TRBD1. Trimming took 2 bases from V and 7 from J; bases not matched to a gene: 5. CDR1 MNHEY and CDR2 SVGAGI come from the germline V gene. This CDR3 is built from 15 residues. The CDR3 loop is CASSYTGQGFEKLFF. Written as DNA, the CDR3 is TGTGCCAGCAGTTACACGGGACAGGGATTTGAAAAACTGTTTTTT.

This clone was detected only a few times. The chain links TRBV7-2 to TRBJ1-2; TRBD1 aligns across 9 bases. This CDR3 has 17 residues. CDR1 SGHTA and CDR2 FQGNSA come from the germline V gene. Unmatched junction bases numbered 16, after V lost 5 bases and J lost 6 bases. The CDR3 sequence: CASSPRAVTGGLNGYTF. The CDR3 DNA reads TGTGCCAGCAGCCCGCGGGCGGTGACAGGGGGATTGAATGGCTACACCTTC.

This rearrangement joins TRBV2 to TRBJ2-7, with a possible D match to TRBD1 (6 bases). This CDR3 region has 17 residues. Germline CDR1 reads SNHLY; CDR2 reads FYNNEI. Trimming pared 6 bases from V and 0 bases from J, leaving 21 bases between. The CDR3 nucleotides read TGTGCCAGCAGCGACCCAGACACCTACAGGGTCTCCTACGAGCAGTACTTC. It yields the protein CASSDPDTYRVSYEQYF.

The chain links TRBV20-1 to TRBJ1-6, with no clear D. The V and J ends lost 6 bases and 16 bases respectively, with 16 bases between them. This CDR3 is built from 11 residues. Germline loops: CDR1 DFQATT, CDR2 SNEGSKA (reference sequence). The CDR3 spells CSARRSGELHF. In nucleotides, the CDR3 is TGCAGTGCGCGGCGGTCCGGAGAGCTCCACTTT.

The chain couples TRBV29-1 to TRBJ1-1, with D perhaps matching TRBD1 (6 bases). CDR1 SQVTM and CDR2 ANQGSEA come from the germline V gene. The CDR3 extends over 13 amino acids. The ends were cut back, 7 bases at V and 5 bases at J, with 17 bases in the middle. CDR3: CSALDRLRTEAFF. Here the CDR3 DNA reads TGCAGCGCTCTCGACAGGCTGAGAACTGAAGCTTTCTTT.

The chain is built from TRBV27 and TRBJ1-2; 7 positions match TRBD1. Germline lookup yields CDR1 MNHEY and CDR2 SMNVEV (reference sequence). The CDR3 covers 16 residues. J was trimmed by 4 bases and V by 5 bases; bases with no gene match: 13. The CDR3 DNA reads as TGTGCCAGCAGTCCCCTCGACAGGGTTCGGCCCTATGGCTACACCTTC. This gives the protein CASSPLDRVRPYGYTF.

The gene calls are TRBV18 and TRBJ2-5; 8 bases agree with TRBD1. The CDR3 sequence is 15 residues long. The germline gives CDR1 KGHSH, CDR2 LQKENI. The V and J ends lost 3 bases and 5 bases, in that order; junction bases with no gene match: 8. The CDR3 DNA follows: TGTGCCAGCTCACCGGGACAGGCGGATGGGGAGACCCAGTACTTC. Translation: CASSPGQADGETQYF.

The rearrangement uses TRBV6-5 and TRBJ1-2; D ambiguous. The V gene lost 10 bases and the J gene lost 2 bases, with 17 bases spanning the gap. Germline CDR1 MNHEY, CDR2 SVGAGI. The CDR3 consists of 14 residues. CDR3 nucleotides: TGTGCCACCTATATGAGCGCGGCAAACTATGGCTACACCTTC. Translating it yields CATYMSAANYGYTF.

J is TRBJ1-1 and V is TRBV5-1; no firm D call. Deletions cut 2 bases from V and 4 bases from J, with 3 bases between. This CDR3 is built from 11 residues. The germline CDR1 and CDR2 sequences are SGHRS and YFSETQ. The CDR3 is CASSFGTEAFF. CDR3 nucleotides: TGCGCCAGCAGCTTCGGCACTGAAGCTTTCTTT.

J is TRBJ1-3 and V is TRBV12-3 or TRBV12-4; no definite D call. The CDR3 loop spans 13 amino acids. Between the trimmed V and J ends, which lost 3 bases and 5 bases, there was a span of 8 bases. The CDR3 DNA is TGTGCCAGCAGTTTTGAGCTTCGAAACACCATATATTTT. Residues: CASSFELRNTIYF.

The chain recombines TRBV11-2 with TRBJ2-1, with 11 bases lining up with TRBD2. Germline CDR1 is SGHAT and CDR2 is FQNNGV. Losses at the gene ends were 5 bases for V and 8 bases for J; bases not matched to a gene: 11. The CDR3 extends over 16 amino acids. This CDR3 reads CASSPISGRATYEQFF. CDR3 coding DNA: TGTGCCAGCAGCCCAATTAGCGGGAGGGCCACGTATGAGCAGTTCTTC.

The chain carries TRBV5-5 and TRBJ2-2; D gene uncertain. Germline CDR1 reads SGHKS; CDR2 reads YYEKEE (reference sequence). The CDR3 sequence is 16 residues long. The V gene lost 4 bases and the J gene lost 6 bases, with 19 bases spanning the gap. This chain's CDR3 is CASSKAAGSDSGELFF. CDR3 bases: TGTGCCAGCAGCAAAGCTGCCGGGTCTGACTCCGGGGAGCTGTTTTTT.

The CDR3 DNA sequence: TGTGCCAGCAGTAGGGACACCTCCCTTTATGGCTACACCTTC. Translating gives CASSRDTSLYGYTF. The rearrangement links TRBV6-5 to TRBJ1-2, with TRBD1 as a possible D gene (6 bases). Trimming left V 5 bases short and J 5 bases short, with 15 bases between. Looked up from germline, CDR1 is MNHEY and CDR2 is SVGAGI. This CDR3 region has 14 residues.

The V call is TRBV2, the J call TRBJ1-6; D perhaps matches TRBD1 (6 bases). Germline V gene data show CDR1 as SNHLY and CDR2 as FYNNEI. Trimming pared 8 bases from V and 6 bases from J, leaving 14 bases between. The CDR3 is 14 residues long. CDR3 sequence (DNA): TGTGCCAGCGGGGAACAGGGTACTAATTCACCCCTCCACTTT. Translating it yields CASGEQGTNSPLHF.

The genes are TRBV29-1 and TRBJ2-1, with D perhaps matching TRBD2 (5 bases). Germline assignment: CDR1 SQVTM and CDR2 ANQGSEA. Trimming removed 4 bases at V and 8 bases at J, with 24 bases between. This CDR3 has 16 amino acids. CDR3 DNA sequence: TGCAGCGTTGGGTGGAGGTCGCCTTCGCCGGGCCATGAGCAGTTCTTC. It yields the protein CSVGWRSPSPGHEQFF.